One T cell receptor (beta chain) is described in this entry. The antigen is unknown. PCR involved 60 Vbeta and 13 Jbeta primers. Using immunoSEQ multiplex PCR, the repertoire was profiled, and TCRdb retains in-frame clones only, with some absent. The sample includes 110,000 to 150,000 clones. The entry originates in a study of cytomegalovirus exposure and HLA in healthy donors. Study results and limitations: A later analysis reportedly identified an Asian-associated ancestry cluster as carrying fewer N-insertions than the approximately 640-donor mean.

V lost 5 bases, J lost 9 bases, and 11 bases lay in between. The CDR3 totals 12 residues. Germline loops: CDR1 MNHEY, CDR2 SVGAGI. This rearrangement joins TRBV6-5 to TRBJ2-1; TRBD2 is a possible D gene (5 bases). This TCR was recovered from a male donor in good health and CMV-seronegative. The sequenced sample consisted of PBMCs. CDR3 nucleotides: TGTGCCAGCAGTAGGACTGCCAGTGAGCAGTTCTTC. This gives the protein CASSRTASEQFF.